Listed below are T cell receptor beta chains from one sample, sequenced in a study of CD8 T cells in ankylosing spondylitis. One entry per CDR3 protein, called by TCRdb with MiXCR from the 5' RACE reads. This table holds approximately 150,000 distinct CDR3 sequences, 17% found once. Sequenced input: blood, either unsorted or a sorted T cell fraction (not recorded which). The receptors originated from a male donor with ankylosing spondylitis. Both conserved end residues are part of each CDR3. The D gene is left open where the match is weak. Where a row states a size, it is once, few, many or the class of an expanded clone; other rows omit it.

J: TRBJ2-2
size: many
V: TRBV12-3/TRBV12-4
D: NA
CDR3: CASSLGGKNTGELFF
DNA: TGTGCCAGCAGTTTAGGCGGGAAAAACACCGGGGAGCTGTTTTTT

J: TRBJ2-7
size: NA
V: TRBV14
D: TRBD2
CDR3: CASSRVGAGVHEQYF
DNA: TGTGCCAGCAGCCGGGTGGGAGCGGGGGTCCACGAGCAGTACTTC

J: TRBJ1-5
size: few
V: TRBV20-1
D: NA
CDR3: CSASPGNQPQHF
DNA: TGCAGTGCTAGTCCTGGGAATCAGCCCCAGCATTTT

J: TRBJ2-7
size: NA
V: TRBV28
D: NA
CDR3: CASSLEGRGYEQYF
DNA: TGTGCCAGCAGTTTGGAGGGGAGAGGCTACGAGCAGTACTTC

J: TRBJ2-2
size: few
V: TRBV9
D: TRBD2
CDR3: CASSVTGTSGTGELFF
DNA: TGTGCCAGCAGCGTAACCGGGACTAGCGGGACCGGGGAGCTGTTTTTT

J: TRBJ2-4
size: NA
V: TRBV27
D: NA
CDR3: CASRLGGQRTKNIQYF
DNA: TGTGCCAGCCGACTCGGGGGCCAGAGGACCAAAAACATTCAGTACTTC

J: TRBJ2-7
size: NA
V: TRBV27
D: TRBD2
CDR3: CASSLSGSHYEQYF
DNA: TGTGCCAGCAGTTTAAGCGGGAGTCACTACGAGCAGTACTTC

J: TRBJ2-1
size: NA
V: TRBV3-1
D: NA
CDR3: CASSLESYAGQTYNEQFF
DNA: TGTGCCAGCAGCCTTGAATCCTACGCGGGACAGACCTACAATGAGCAGTTCTTC

J: TRBJ2-1
size: few
V: TRBV27
D: NA
CDR3: CASSLGGGLEQFF
DNA: TGTGCCAGCAGTTTGGGGGGTGGGCTTGAGCAGTTCTTC

J: TRBJ2-7
size: few
V: TRBV28
D: TRBD1
CDR3: CASSLRDRGSYEQYF
DNA: TGTGCCAGCAGTTTAAGGGACAGGGGCTCCTACGAGCAGTACTTC

J: TRBJ2-3
size: NA
V: TRBV7-2
D: NA
CDR3: CASSLPSQTDTQYF
DNA: TGTGCCAGCAGCTTACCCTCTCAGACAGATACGCAGTATTTT

J: TRBJ2-3
size: NA
V: TRBV3-1
D: NA
CDR3: CASSQEARAGLSTDTQYF
DNA: TGTGCCAGCAGCCAAGAGGCCCGAGCGGGCCTTAGCACAGATACGCAGTATTTT

J: TRBJ2-3
size: NA
V: TRBV28
D: NA
CDR3: CASSPRQEASDTQYF
DNA: TGTGCCAGCAGTCCCCGTCAGGAAGCGTCAGATACGCAGTATTTT

J: TRBJ2-7
size: NA
V: TRBV20-1
D: TRBD2
CDR3: CSARAGGNPTYEQYF
DNA: TGCAGTGCCCGAGCGGGAGGGAACCCAACCTACGAGCAGTACTTC

J: TRBJ1-1
size: few
V: TRBV6-4
D: NA
CDR3: CASSGDAGTEAFF
DNA: TGTGCCAGCAGTGGGGATGCAGGCACTGAAGCTTTCTTT

J: TRBJ2-7
size: NA
V: TRBV7-6
D: TRBD2
CDR3: CASSLAAGETYEQYF
DNA: TGTGCCAGCAGCTTAGCGGCGGGAGAAACCTACGAGCAGTACTTC

J: TRBJ2-2
size: NA
V: TRBV7-2
D: NA
CDR3: CASSLWAVAGELFF
DNA: TGTGCCAGCAGCCTATGGGCAGTAGCCGGGGAGCTGTTTTTT

J: TRBJ1-2
size: NA
V: TRBV27
D: NA
CDR3: CASSPTPGGNYGYTF
DNA: TGTGCCAGCAGCCCCACCCCCGGAGGGAACTATGGCTACACCTTC

J: TRBJ2-2
size: few
V: TRBV27
D: NA
CDR3: CASSFSQGPGELFF
DNA: TGTGCCAGCAGTTTTTCACAGGGACCCGGGGAGCTGTTTTTT

J: TRBJ2-7
size: NA
V: TRBV27
D: NA
CDR3: CASSHSGTAQGGTYEQYF
DNA: TGTGCCAGCAGCCACAGCGGGACAGCTCAAGGGGGGACCTACGAGCAGTACTTC

J: TRBJ2-7
size: NA
V: TRBV7-8
D: TRBD1
CDR3: CACSSNRGPSYEQYF
DNA: TGTGCCTGCAGCTCCAACAGGGGGCCCTCCTACGAGCAGTACTTC

J: TRBJ2-3
size: NA
V: TRBV29-1
D: TRBD2
CDR3: CSVDPKRTSGRPTDTQYF
DNA: TGCAGCGTTGATCCCAAACGGACTAGCGGGAGGCCCACAGATACGCAGTATTTT

J: TRBJ2-7
size: NA
V: TRBV20-1
D: NA
CDR3: CSARTESSYEQYF
DNA: TGCAGTGCTAGAACGGAGAGTTCCTACGAGCAGTACTTC

J: TRBJ2-2
size: few
V: TRBV27
D: TRBD2
CDR3: CASNPTSGSPGELFF
DNA: TGTGCCAGCAACCCCACTAGCGGGAGTCCCGGGGAGCTGTTTTTT

J: TRBJ1-1
size: once
V: TRBV24-1
D: TRBD1
CDR3: CATSDHRGTEAFF
DNA: TGTGCCACCAGTGATCACAGGGGCACTGAAGCTTTCTTT

J: TRBJ2-3
size: many
V: TRBV27
D: NA
CDR3: CASSLWPSGTDTQYF
DNA: TGTGCCAGCAGTTTATGGCCTTCGGGCACAGATACGCAGTATTTT

J: TRBJ2-2
size: NA
V: TRBV6-2/TRBV6-3
D: NA
CDR3: CASLGDFRYGSGELFF
DNA: TGTGCCAGTCTAGGGGACTTCCGTTATGGATCCGGGGAGCTGTTTTTT

J: TRBJ2-7
size: few
V: TRBV5-1
D: TRBD1
CDR3: CASSLGDRRTYEQYF
DNA: TGCGCCAGCAGCTTGGGGGACAGAAGGACCTACGAGCAGTACTTC

J: TRBJ1-1
size: many
V: TRBV10-3
D: NA
CDR3: CAISDPPNTEAFF
DNA: TGTGCCATCAGTGATCCCCCGAACACTGAAGCTTTCTTT

J: TRBJ2-5
size: NA
V: TRBV18
D: NA
CDR3: CASSPPGWETQYF
DNA: TGTGCCAGCTCACCACCGGGGTGGGAGACCCAGTACTTC

J: TRBJ2-2
size: NA
V: TRBV6-1
D: NA
CDR3: CASRAANTGELFF
DNA: TGTGCCAGCAGGGCAGCGAACACCGGGGAGCTGTTTTTT

J: TRBJ2-7
size: NA
V: TRBV20-1
D: TRBD2
CDR3: CSATSGTTYEQYF
DNA: TGCAGTGCTACGTCAGGGACTACCTACGAGCAGTACTTC

J: TRBJ2-3
size: NA
V: TRBV28
D: TRBD1
CDR3: CASSLGTEADTQYF
DNA: TGTGCCAGCAGTCTAGGGACAGAGGCAGATACGCAGTATTTT

J: TRBJ2-7
size: NA
V: TRBV12-3/TRBV12-4
D: TRBD2
CDR3: CASRKGLAAYEQYF
DNA: TGTGCCAGCAGGAAAGGACTAGCTGCCTACGAGCAGTACTTC

J: TRBJ2-7
size: many
V: TRBV29-1
D: NA
CDR3: CSVGTGSSYEQYF
DNA: TGCAGCGTTGGGACGGGCAGCTCCTACGAGCAGTACTTC

J: TRBJ2-1
size: few
V: TRBV21-1
D: NA
CDR3: CASGFKEGTTGTSGRDEQFF
DNA: TGTGCCAGCGGGTTTAAAGAGGGGACAACCGGGACTAGCGGGAGGGACGAGCAGTTCTTC